Here is one T cell receptor (beta chain) with its context. Its antigen remains unknown. With constant-segment primers, 5'RACE yielded cDNA libraries of TCR alpha and TCR beta that carried sample barcodes and UMIs. A single record per CDR3 protein comes from TCRdb applying MiXCR to the 5' RACE reads. The table has approximately 300,000 distinct CDR3 sequences, more than 15% seen once. V lost 5 bases and J 2 bases, leaving 10 bases between the germline ends. The CDR3 is 13 amino acids. Germline V gives CDR1 LNHDA, CDR2 SQIVND (reference sequence). The record originates from a study of T-cell memory formation after mild COVID-19. Looking at the study overall: In these data, TCR clusters were largely donor specific.

Notes on the study in general: A second wave expanding day 15 to 37 was CD4+-biased; contracting clones were balanced.

Material for sequencing was PBMCs or a T cell subset sorted from them (not recorded which). The sequence derives from a man aged 18 to 29 who had mild COVID-19 (a few samples of this study predate the infection). Cell type and time point are not known. The chain joins TRBV19 to TRBJ2-7; no firm D call. The CDR3 sequence: CASSHTVTYEQYF. CDR3 nucleotide sequence: TGTGCCAGTAGTCATACGGTGACCTACGAGCAGTACTTC.